Below, 4 T cell receptor beta chains from the same sample are listed, as sequenced in a study of cytomegalovirus exposure and HLA in healthy donors. The PCR made use of 60 Vbeta and 13 Jbeta primers. Only in-frame clones appear in the TCRdb table, and some are missing; sequencing was by immunoSEQ multiplex PCR. The repertoire includes approximately 140,000 clones, just under 65% of them detected once, and approximately 6.6% sits in the top ten. The sample consisted of PBMCs. These receptors all stem from a woman aged 55-70 years in good health and CMV-seropositive.

This clone has more than one count but fewer than ten. The chain carries TRBV6-1 and TRBJ2-7; D uncertain. V was pared by 7 bases and J by 0 bases, with 10 bases between. The length of the CDR3 is 13 residues. The germline gives CDR1 MNHNS, CDR2 SASEGT. The CDR3 nucleotides are TGTGCCAGCACCTCAACTCTCTCCTACGAGCAGTACTTC. Translation: CASTSTLSYEQYF.

The J gene is TRBJ2-3, the V gene TRBV5-5, with 9 bases identical to TRBD1. The CDR3 loop spans 14 amino acids. Per germline, CDR1 SGHKS and CDR2 YYEKEE (reference sequence). Trimming removed 4 bases from V and 6 bases from J; junction bases left unmatched: 6. The CDR3 nucleotides are TGTGCCAGCAGCGACAGGGGGAGAGGGGATACGCAGTATTTT. Its translation is CASSDRGRGDTQYF. Looking up the rest from reference TRBV5-5 and TRBJ2-3 gives the full variable domain: DAGVTQSPTHLIKTRGQQVTLRCSPISGHKSVSWYQQVLGQGPQFIFQYYEKEERGRGNFPDRFSARQFPNYSSELNVNALLLGDSALYLCASSDRGRGDTQYFGPGTRLTVL.

The rearrangement joins TRBV27 to TRBJ2-2; no definite D call. The ends were cut back, 10 bases at V and 6 bases at J, with 12 bases in the middle. Per the germline V gene, CDR1 is MNHEY and CDR2 is SMNVEV (reference sequence). The CDR3 is 12 residues long. The CDR3 DNA follows: TGTGCCACCCAGAACCCTGCCGGGGAGCTGTTTTTT. This encodes CATQNPAGELFF.

The chain combines TRBV5-6 with TRBJ2-1; 7 bases are shared with TRBD1. The V segment lost 4 bases and the J segment 6 bases; nucleotides outside the gene matches: 4. The CDR3 has 13 amino acids. The germline V gene encodes CDR1 SGHDT and CDR2 YYEEEE. The CDR3 loop is CASSITGANEQFF. The CDR3 DNA follows: TGTGCCAGCAGCATAACAGGGGCCAATGAGCAGTTCTTC.